The subject of this entry is one T cell receptor (beta chain). CDR1 is MNHEY and CDR2 is SVGAGI in the germline V gene. The CDR3 runs 15 residues. Between the trimmed V and J ends, which lost 0 bases and 4 bases, there was a span of 11 bases. While infection was still active, Seattle patients were enrolled and then followed longitudinally. In the authors' workflow: For nucleated cells, counts were estimated from reference gene primer amplification. Data came from immunoSEQ multiplex PCR; TCRdb stores just in-frame clones and leaves some out. That table gives V, J and clone size, and the DNA gave D and trimming. The sample gives hundreds of thousands of clones, roughly nine tenths of which show up once; 0.8% to 1% is in the top ten. The data are from a study of blood T cell repertoires in COVID-19. Study in general: Sites in the United States, Italy and Spain provided acute and convalescent COVID-19 samples. T cells, B-cell-depleted T cells, or PBMCs provided the cDNA or gDNA that served as material.

Sequencing used peripheral blood. The source is a man in his 60s with COVID-19, enrolled during active disease. The chain recombines TRBV6-5 with TRBJ2-3, with D perhaps TRBD2 (6 bases). The CDR3 nucleotides are TGTGCCAGCAGTTACTCGGGACTGGTAGCAGATACGCAGTATTTT. It specifies CASSYSGLVADTQYF.